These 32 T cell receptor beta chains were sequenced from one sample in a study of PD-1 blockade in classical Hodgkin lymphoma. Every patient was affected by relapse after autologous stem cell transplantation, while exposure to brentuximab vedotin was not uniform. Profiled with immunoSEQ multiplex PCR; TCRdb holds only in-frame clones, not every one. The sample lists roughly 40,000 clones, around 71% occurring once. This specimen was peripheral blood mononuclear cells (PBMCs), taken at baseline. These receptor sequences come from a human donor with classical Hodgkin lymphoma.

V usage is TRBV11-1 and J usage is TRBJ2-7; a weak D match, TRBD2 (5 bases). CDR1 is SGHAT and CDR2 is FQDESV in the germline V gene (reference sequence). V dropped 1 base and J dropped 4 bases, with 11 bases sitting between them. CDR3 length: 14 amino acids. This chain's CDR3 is CASSLGGGNYEQYF. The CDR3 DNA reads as TGTGCCAGCAGCTTAGGTGGAGGAAATTACGAGCAGTACTTC.

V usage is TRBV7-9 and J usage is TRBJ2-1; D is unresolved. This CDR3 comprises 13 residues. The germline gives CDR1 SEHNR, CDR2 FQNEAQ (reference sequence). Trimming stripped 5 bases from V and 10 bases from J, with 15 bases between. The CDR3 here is CASSPPSFEEQFF. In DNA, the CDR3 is TGTGCCAGCAGCCCCCCTAGTTTCGAAGAGCAGTTCTTC.

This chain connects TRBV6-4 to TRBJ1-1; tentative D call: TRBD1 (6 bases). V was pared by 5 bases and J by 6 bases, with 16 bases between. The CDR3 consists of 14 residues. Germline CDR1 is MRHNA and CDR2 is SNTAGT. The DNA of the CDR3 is TGTGCCAGCAGTCAAGCTACAGGGTCGGCTGAAGCTTTCTTT. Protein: CASSQATGSAEAFF.

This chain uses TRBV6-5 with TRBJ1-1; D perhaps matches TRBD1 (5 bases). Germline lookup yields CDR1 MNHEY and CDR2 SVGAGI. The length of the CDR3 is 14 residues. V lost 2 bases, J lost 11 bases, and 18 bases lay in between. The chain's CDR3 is CASSYQIGAGWAFF. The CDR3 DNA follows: TGTGCCAGCAGTTACCAAATCGGGGCTGGGTGGGCTTTCTTT.

CDR3 in amino acids: CASSLGAGDSYNEQFF. CDR3 sequence (DNA): TGTGCCAGCAGCCTGGGCGCGGGAGACTCCTACAATGAGCAGTTCTTC. This chain links TRBV4-2 with TRBJ2-1, with TRBD2 identical over 7 bases. The CDR3 has 16 residues. J was trimmed by 0 bases and V by 4 bases; bases with no gene match: 6. Germline loops: CDR1 LGHNA, CDR2 YNFKEQ.

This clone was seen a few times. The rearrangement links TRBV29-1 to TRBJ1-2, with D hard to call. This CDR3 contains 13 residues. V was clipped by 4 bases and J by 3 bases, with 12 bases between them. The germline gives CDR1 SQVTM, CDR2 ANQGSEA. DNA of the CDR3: TGCAGCGTTGGAGGTGGAGAGGACTATGGCTACACCTTC. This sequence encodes CSVGGGEDYGYTF.

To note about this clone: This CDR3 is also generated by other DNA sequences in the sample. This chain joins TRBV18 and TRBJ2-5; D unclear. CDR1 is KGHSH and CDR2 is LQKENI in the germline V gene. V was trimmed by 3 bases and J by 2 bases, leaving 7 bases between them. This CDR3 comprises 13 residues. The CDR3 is CASSPPDQETQYF. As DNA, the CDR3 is TGTGCCAGCTCACCTCCGGATCAAGAGACCCAGTACTTC.

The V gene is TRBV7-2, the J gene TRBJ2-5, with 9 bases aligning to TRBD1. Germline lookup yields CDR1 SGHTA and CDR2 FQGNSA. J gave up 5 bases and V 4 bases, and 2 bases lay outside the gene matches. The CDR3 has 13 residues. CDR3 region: CASSSQGAETQYF. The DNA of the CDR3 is TGTGCCAGCAGCTCACAGGGGGCCGAGACCCAGTACTTC.

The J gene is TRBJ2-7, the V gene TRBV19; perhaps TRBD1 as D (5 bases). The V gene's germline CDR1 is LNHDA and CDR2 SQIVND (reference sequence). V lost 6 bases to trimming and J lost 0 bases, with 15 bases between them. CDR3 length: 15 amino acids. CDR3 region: CASRSSRDYSYEQYF. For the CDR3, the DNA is TGTGCCAGTAGATCTTCCAGGGATTACTCCTACGAGCAGTACTTC.

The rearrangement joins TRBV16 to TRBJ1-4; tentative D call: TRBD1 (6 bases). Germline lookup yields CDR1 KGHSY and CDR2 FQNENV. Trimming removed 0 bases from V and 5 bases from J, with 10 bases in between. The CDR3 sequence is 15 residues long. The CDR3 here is CASSQSGTPNEKLFF. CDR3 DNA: TGTGCCAGCAGCCAATCGGGGACACCGAATGAAAAACTGTTTTTT.

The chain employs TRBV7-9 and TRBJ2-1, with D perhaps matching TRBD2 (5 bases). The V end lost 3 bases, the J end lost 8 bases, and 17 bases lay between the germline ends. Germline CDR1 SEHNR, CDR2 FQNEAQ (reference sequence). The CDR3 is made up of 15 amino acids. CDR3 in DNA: TGTGCCAGCAGCTTCCCTGGAGAGGGCCAGGATGAGCAGTTCTTC. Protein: CASSFPGEGQDEQFF.

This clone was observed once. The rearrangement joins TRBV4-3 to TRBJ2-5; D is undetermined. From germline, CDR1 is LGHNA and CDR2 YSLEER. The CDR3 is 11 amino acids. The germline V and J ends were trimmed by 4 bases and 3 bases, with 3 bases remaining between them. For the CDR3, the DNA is TGCGCCAGCAGCCTGAAAGAGACCCAGTACTTC. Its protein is CASSLKETQYF.

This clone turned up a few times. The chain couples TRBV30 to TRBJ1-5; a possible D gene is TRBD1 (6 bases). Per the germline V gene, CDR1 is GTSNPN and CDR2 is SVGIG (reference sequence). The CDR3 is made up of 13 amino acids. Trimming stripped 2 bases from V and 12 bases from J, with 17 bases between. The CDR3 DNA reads TGTGCCTGGAGTCTTTCCACAGGGCATAACCAGCATTTT. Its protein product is CAWSLSTGHNQHF.

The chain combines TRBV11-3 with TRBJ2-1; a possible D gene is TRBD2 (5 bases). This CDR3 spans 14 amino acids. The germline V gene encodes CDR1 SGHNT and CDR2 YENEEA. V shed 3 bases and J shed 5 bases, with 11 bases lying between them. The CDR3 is CASSFLAPHNEQFF. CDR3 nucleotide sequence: TGTGCCAGCAGCTTTCTAGCTCCCCACAATGAGCAGTTCTTC.

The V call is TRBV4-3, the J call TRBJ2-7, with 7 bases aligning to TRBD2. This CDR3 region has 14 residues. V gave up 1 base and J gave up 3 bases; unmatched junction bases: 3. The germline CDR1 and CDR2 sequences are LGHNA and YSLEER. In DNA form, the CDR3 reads TGCGCCAGCAGCCAAGCGGGAGGCGTCTACGAGCAGTACTTC. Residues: CASSQAGGVYEQYF.

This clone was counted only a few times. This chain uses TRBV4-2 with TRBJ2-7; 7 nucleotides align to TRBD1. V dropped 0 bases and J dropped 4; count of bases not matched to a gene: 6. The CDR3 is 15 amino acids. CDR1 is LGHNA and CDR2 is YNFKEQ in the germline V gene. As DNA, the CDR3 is TGTGCCAGCAGCCAAGAAACAGGGGACGGATACGAGCAGTACTTC. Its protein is CASSQETGDGYEQYF.

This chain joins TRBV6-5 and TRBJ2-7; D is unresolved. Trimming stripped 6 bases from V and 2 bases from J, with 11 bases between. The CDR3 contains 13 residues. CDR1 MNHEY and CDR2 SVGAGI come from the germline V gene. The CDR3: CASRALGTYEQYF. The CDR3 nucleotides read TGTGCCAGCAGGGCCCTAGGGACCTACGAGCAGTACTTC.

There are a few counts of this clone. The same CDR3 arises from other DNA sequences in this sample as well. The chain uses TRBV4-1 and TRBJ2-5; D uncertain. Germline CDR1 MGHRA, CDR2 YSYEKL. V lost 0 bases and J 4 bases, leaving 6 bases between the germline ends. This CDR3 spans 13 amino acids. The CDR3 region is CASSQDWGETQYF. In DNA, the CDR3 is TGCGCCAGCAGCCAAGATTGGGGAGAGACCCAGTACTTC.

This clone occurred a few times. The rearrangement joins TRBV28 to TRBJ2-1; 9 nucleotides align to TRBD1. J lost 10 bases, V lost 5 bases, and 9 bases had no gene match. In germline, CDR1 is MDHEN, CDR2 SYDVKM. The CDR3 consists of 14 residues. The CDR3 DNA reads TGTGCCAGCAGTGGGGACAGGGTCTGGCGGGAGCAGTTCTTC. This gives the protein CASSGDRVWREQFF.

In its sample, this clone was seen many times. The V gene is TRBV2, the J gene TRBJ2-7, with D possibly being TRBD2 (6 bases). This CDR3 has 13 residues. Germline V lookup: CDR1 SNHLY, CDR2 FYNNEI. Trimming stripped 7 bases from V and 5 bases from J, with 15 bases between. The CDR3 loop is CASNGGLRNEQYF. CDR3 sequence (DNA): TGTGCCAGCAATGGAGGGCTAAGGAACGAGCAGTACTTC.

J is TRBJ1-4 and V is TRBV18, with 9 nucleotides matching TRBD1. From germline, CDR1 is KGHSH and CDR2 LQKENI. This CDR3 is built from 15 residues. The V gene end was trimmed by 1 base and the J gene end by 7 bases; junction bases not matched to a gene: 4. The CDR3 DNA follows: TGTGCCAGCTCACCACGGGGACAGGGTTCTGAAAAACTGTTTTTT. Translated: CASSPRGQGSEKLFF.

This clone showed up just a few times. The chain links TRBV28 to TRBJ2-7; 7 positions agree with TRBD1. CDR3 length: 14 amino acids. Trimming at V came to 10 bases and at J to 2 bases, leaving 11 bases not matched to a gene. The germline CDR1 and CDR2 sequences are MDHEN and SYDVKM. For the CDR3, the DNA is TGTGCCACCGCAGGGGGAGATACGCCCTACGAGCAGTACTTC. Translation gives CATAGGDTPYEQYF.

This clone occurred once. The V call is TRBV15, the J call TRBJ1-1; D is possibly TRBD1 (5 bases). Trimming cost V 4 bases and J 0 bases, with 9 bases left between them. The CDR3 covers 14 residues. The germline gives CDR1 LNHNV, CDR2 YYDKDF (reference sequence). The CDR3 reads CATSTGTVNTEAFF. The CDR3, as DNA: TGTGCCACCAGCACCGGGACGGTGAACACTGAAGCTTTCTTT.

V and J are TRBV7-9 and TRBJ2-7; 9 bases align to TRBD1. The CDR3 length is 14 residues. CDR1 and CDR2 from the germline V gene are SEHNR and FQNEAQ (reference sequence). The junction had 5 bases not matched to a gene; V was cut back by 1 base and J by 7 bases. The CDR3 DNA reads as TGTGCCAGCAGCTTAGTGGGACAGGGAGAAGAGCAGTACTTC. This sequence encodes CASSLVGQGEEQYF. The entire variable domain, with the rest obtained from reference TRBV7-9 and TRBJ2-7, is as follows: DTGVSQNPRHKITKRGQNVTFRCDPISEHNRLYWYRQTLGQGPEFLTYFQNEAQLEKSRLLSDRFSAERPKGSFSTLEIQRTEQGDSAMYLCASSLVGQGEEQYFGPGTRLTVT.

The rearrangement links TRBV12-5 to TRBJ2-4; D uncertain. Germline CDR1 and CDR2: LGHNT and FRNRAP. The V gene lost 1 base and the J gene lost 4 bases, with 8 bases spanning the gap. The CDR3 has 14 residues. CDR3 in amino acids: CASGLEATKNIQYF. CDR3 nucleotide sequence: TGTGCTAGTGGTTTGGAGGCAACAAAAAACATTCAGTACTTC.

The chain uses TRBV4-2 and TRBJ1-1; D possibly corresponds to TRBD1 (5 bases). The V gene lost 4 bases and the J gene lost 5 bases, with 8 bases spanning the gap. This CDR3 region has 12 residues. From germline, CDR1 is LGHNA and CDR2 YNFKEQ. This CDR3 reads CASSRGGTEAFF. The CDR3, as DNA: TGTGCCAGCAGCCGCGGGGGGACTGAAGCTTTCTTT.

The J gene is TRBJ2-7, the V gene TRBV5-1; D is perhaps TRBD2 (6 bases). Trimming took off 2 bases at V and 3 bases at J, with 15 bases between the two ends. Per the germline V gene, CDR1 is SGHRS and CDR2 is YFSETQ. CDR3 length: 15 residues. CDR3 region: CASSFSPGLHYEQYF. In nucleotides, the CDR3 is TGCGCCAGCAGCTTCTCACCGGGACTTCACTACGAGCAGTACTTC.

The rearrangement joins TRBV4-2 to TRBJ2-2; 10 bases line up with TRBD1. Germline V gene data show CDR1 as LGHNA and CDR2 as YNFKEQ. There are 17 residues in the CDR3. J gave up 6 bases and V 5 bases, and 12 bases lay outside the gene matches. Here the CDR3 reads CASSYGTGDFIAGELFF. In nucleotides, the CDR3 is TGTGCCAGCAGCTATGGGACAGGGGACTTTATCGCCGGGGAGCTGTTTTTT.

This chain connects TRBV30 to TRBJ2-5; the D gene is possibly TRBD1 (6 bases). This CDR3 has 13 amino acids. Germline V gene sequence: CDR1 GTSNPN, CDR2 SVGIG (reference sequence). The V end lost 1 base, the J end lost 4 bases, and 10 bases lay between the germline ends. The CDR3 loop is CAWSGQVPETQYF. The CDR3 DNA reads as TGTGCCTGGAGTGGACAGGTCCCAGAGACCCAGTACTTC.

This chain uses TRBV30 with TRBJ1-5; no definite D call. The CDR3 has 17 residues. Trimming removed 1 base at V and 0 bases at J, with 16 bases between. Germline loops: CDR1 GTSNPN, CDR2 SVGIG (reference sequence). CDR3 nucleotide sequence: TGTGCCTGGAGTGCTACACGGGGAAGCTATAGCAATCAGCCCCAGCATTTT. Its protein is CAWSATRGSYSNQPQHF.

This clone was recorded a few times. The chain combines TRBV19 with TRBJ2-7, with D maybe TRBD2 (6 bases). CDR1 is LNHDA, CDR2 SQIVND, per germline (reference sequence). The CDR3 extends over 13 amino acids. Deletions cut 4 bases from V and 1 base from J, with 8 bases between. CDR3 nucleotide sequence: TGTGCCAGTAGTACCGGGGGTTCCTACGAGCAGTACTTC. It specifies CASSTGGSYEQYF.

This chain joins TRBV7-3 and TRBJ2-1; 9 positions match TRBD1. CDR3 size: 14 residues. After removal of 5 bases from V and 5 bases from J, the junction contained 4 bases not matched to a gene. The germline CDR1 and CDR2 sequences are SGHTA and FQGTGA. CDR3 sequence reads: CASSGTGPNNEQFF. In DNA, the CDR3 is TGTGCCAGCAGCGGGACAGGGCCTAACAATGAGCAGTTCTTC.